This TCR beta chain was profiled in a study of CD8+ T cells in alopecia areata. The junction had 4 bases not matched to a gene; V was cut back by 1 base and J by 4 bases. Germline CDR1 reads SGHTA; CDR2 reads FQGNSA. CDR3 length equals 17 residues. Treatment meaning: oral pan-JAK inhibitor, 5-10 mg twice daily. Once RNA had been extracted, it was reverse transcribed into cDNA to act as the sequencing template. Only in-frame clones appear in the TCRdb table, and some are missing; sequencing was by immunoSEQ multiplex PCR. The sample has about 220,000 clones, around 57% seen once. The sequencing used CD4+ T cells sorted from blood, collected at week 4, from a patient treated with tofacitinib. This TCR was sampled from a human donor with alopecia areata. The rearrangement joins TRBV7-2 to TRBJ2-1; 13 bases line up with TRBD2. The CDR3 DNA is TGTGCCAGCAGCTTAGGCCTACTAGCGGGGGGGTACAATGAGCAGTTCTTC. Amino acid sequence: CASSLGLLAGGYNEQFF.